This T cell receptor beta chain was identified in a study of blood T cell repertoires in COVID-19. Background on the study: Sites in the United States, Italy and Spain provided acute and convalescent COVID-19 samples. Sources were T cells, B-cell-depleted T cells, or PBMCs; the material itself was cDNA or gDNA.

Seattle patients were enrolled while actively infected and followed longitudinally. Sequencing was performed with immunoSEQ multiplex PCR; in TCRdb, only in-frame clones are kept and a portion is missing. The data hold 250,000 to 300,000 clones, with approximately 91% observed a single time. Germline assignment: CDR1 SGHVS and CDR2 FQNEAQ. The CDR3 has 15 amino acids. The V and J ends lost 3 bases and 4 bases, in that order; junction bases with no gene match: 6. The sequence was obtained from a woman in her twenties or thirties with COVID-19, enrolled during active disease. The rearrangement joins TRBV7-8 to TRBJ2-1, with 7 positions matching TRBD2. The sample taken for sequencing was peripheral blood. CDR3 in DNA: TGTGCCAGCAGCTTCCTAGCGGCGCCTTACAATGAGCAGTTCTTC. This gives the protein CASSFLAAPYNEQFF.